These 16 T cell receptor beta chains were all obtained from the same sample, sequenced in a study of shared clonotypes between healthy human individuals. Sequencing used immunoSEQ multiplex PCR; TCRdb keeps in-frame clones, though not all of them. This table has 1,500,000 or so clones, roughly 96% appearing once. The source material was naive CD4+ T cells sorted from blood. This sample's subset: CD45RA+ positively selected. Source of these receptors: a man younger than 40 in good health.

This chain links TRBV28 with TRBJ2-3, with 12 bases lining up with TRBD2. The germline V gene has CDR1 MDHEN and CDR2 SYDVKM. Germline trimming cut 4 bases from V and 2 bases from J; bases unmatched to any gene: 10. The CDR3 totals 18 residues. The CDR3 nucleotides read TGTGCCAGCAGTTCAACCCAAGGACTAGCGGGGTACACAGATACGCAGTATTTT. Protein product: CASSSTQGLAGYTDTQYF.

With regard to this clone: Other DNA variants within this sample encode the same CDR3. The V gene is TRBV15, the J gene TRBJ1-5; no clear D gene. Looked up from germline, CDR1 is LNHNV and CDR2 is YYDKDF (reference sequence). V was clipped by 5 bases and J by 0 bases, with 11 bases between them. This CDR3 region has 15 residues. This CDR3 reads CATSRDGNSNQPQHF. CDR3 sequence (DNA): TGTGCCACCAGCCGTGACGGGAATAGCAATCAGCCCCAGCATTTT.

A few counts support this clone. One junction end disagrees with the germline gene, perhaps due to a read error. The rearrangement links TRBV30 to TRBJ2-7; D unresolved. CDR1 is GTSNPN and CDR2 is SVGIG in the germline V gene (reference sequence). The CDR3 covers 11 residues. CDR3 protein: CAWSVLTKHHF. CDR3 bases: TGTGCCTGGAGTGTACTTACGAAGCATCACTTC.

In DNA, the CDR3 is TGTGCCAGCAGTGTTAACCCCCAGGGCTACGAGCAGTACTTC. Translating gives CASSVNPQGYEQYF. The genes are TRBV6-4 and TRBJ2-7; the D gene is possibly TRBD1 (5 bases). The CDR3 runs 14 residues. Germline CDR1 MRHNA, CDR2 SNTAGT. V lost 4 bases to trimming and J lost 3 bases, with 13 bases between them.

This chain connects TRBV6-5 to TRBJ1-5; perhaps TRBD1 as D (6 bases). CDR3 length: 15 amino acids. Germline lookup yields CDR1 MNHEY and CDR2 SVGAGI. V lost 4 bases to trimming and J lost 3 bases, with 13 bases between them. The chain's CDR3 is CASSLVGQHNQPQHF. The CDR3 nucleotides are TGTGCCAGCAGTTTAGTTGGACAGCACAATCAGCCCCAGCATTTT.

This chain links TRBV7-2 with TRBJ2-2; a weak D match, TRBD1 (5 bases). CDR1 SGHTA and CDR2 FQGNSA come from the germline V gene. This CDR3 is built from 12 residues. V was pared by 6 bases and J by 8 bases, with 10 bases between. The CDR3 DNA is TGTGCCAGCAGTCGAAACAGGGGGGAGCTGTTTTTT. This translates into CASSRNRGELFF.

This rearrangement joins TRBV9 to TRBJ1-1; 7 bases agree with TRBD1. Germline CDR1 SGDLS, CDR2 YYNGEE. CDR3 length: 15 amino acids. V trimming: 3 bases; J trimming: 3 bases; junction bases outside the gene matches: 8. CDR3 in amino acids: CASSARTGVDTEAFF. The CDR3 coding sequence is TGTGCCAGCAGCGCACGAACAGGGGTCGACACTGAAGCTTTCTTT.

The genes are TRBV11-2 and TRBJ1-5, with a weak D call TRBD1 (5 bases). This CDR3 has 15 residues. Trimming removed 3 bases from V and 0 bases from J, with 9 bases in between. Germline V gene data show CDR1 as SGHAT and CDR2 as FQNNGV. Here the CDR3 reads CASSLGRTSNQPQHF. Here the CDR3 DNA reads TGTGCCAGCAGCTTGGGGCGGACTAGCAATCAGCCCCAGCATTTT. The whole variable domain, remainder taken from reference TRBV11-2 and TRBJ1-5, is EAGVAQSPRYKIIEKRQSVAFWCNPISGHATLYWYQQILGQGPKLLIQFQNNGVVDDSQLPKDRFSAERLKGVDSTLKIQPAKLEDSAVYLCASSLGRTSNQPQHFGDGTRLSIL.

Only one count was recorded for this clone. J is TRBJ2-7 and V is TRBV4-3; TRBD1 aligns across 7 bases. Germline V gene lookup returns CDR1 LGHNA and CDR2 YSLEER. Germline trimming cut 0 bases from V and 5 bases from J; bases unmatched to any gene: 10. The CDR3 totals 16 residues. CDR3 protein: CASSQELGDSVHEQYF. The DNA for the CDR3 is TGCGCCAGCAGCCAAGAACTCGGGGACAGTGTTCACGAGCAGTACTTC.

This chain joins TRBV7-2 and TRBJ2-7; D remains ambiguous. The CDR3 has 17 amino acids. Trimming removed 3 bases at V and 2 bases at J, with 20 bases between. Germline-derived CDR1 and CDR2 are SGHTA and FQGNSA. Here the CDR3 reads CASSFLIKRRRTYEQYF. In DNA form, the CDR3 reads TGTGCCAGCAGCTTTTTAATCAAACGACGGAGAACCTACGAGCAGTACTTC.

The V and J genes are TRBV9 and TRBJ2-3; TRBD2 matches 10 bases. Germline-derived CDR1 and CDR2 are SGDLS and YYNGEE. Germline trimming cut 0 bases from V and 7 bases from J; bases unmatched to any gene: 11. This CDR3 region has 17 residues. The CDR3 sequence: CASSVDVAGGVLNTQYF. The CDR3 nucleotides read TGTGCCAGCAGCGTAGATGTAGCGGGAGGAGTCTTAAATACGCAGTATTTT.

V and J are TRBV11-2 and TRBJ2-2; 9 bases are shared with TRBD2. Germline CDR1 reads SGHAT; CDR2 reads FQNNGV. After removal of 3 bases from V and 6 bases from J, the junction contained 5 bases not matched to a gene. The CDR3 covers 15 residues. CDR3 region: CASSFLAGEAGELFF. CDR3 coding DNA: TGTGCCAGCAGCTTTTTAGCGGGAGAGGCCGGGGAGCTGTTTTTT.

The chain links TRBV9 to TRBJ2-1; D gene ambiguous. The CDR3 consists of 15 residues. CDR1 SGDLS and CDR2 YYNGEE come from the germline V gene. V was pared by 0 bases and J by 8 bases, with 15 bases between. The CDR3 sequence is CASSVESGPPDEQFF. In nucleotides, the CDR3 is TGTGCCAGCAGCGTAGAGTCGGGCCCGCCCGATGAGCAGTTCTTC.

The V and J genes are TRBV4-2 and TRBJ2-3, with 10 bases aligning to TRBD2. V lost 3 bases and J lost 1; bases outside the gene matches: 7. This CDR3 has 17 residues. Germline V gene lookup returns CDR1 LGHNA and CDR2 YNFKEQ. CDR3: CASSQDSLAGGTDTQYF. Here the CDR3 DNA reads TGTGCCAGCAGCCAGGACTCTCTAGCGGGAGGCACAGATACGCAGTATTTT.

The chain recombines TRBV19 with TRBJ1-1; 9 bases are a match to TRBD1. J gave up 4 bases and V 3 bases, and 3 bases lay outside the gene matches. The length of the CDR3 is 14 residues. Germline loops: CDR1 LNHDA, CDR2 SQIVND (reference sequence). This CDR3 is CASSMRTGVTEAFF. The CDR3 DNA sequence: TGTGCCAGTAGTATGAGGACAGGGGTCACTGAAGCTTTCTTT.

This clone has just one count. The rearrangement uses TRBV5-4 and TRBJ2-5; D might be TRBD1 or TRBD2, each matching 6 bases. The CDR3 extends over 15 amino acids. Germline V gene lookup returns CDR1 SGHNT and CDR2 YYREEE (reference sequence). V was shortened by 0 bases and J by 5 bases, with 14 bases between the two germline ends. As DNA, the CDR3 is TGTGCCAGCAGCTTGGCCGCTGGGGGGCCCGAGACCCAGTACTTC. Residues: CASSLAAGGPETQYF.